These 25 T cell receptor beta chains were all obtained from the same sample, sequenced in a study of CD8 T cells in Susac syndrome (dated by TCRdb to the late 2010s). The library was generated by the immunoSEQ multiplex PCR assay. RNA was extracted using the RNeasy kit, and roughly 0.45 to 1 microgram was reverse transcribed with random hexamers. The public reads were reanalyzed by TCRdb: fastp trimming at Q25, MiXCR alignment, in-frame beta chains only. Rows with one shared CDR3 protein collapse into an entry with the most common genes and DNA. Present in this sample are around 190,000 distinct CDR3 sequences, about 95% of which were seen just once. The ten top clones hold 0.085% to 0.11% of the sample. Sequencing used CD4+ T cells from PBMCs. These receptors all come from a human donor in good health.

The V call is TRBV29-1, the J call TRBJ2-1; 7 bases line up with TRBD2. Trimming took 4 bases from V and 1 from J; bases not matched to a gene: 4. CDR3 length: 14 residues. Germline V gives CDR1 SQVTM, CDR2 ANQGSEA. CDR3 sequence: CSVGSGISYNEQFF. The CDR3 region has the DNA TGCAGCGTTGGAAGCGGGATATCCTACAATGAGCAGTTCTTC.

The chain employs TRBV20-1 and TRBJ2-7; TRBD2 agrees at 10 bases. Germline V gene lookup returns CDR1 DFQATT and CDR2 SNEGSKA (reference sequence). Unmatched junction bases numbered 6, after V lost 2 bases and J lost 5 bases. The CDR3 extends over 14 amino acids. The CDR3 loop reads CSARPLAGLDEQYF. The CDR3 nucleotides are TGCAGTGCTAGACCACTAGCGGGATTGGACGAGCAGTACTTC.

The chain couples TRBV20-1 to TRBJ1-1; TRBD1 is a possible D gene (5 bases). Trimming left V 3 bases short and J 4 bases short, with 12 bases between. The CDR3 has 13 amino acids. CDR1 DFQATT and CDR2 SNEGSKA come from the germline V gene (reference sequence). In DNA, the CDR3 is TGCAGTGCTAGCAGGGTGTGGGCCACTGAAGCTTTCTTT. Protein sequence: CSASRVWATEAFF.

This clonotype was observed once. V gene TRBV6-6 combines with J gene TRBJ2-7; TRBD2 matches at 9 bases. CDR3 length equals 13 residues. Looked up from germline, CDR1 is MNHNY and CDR2 is SVGAGI (reference sequence). The V and J ends lost 5 bases and 2 bases, in that order; junction bases with no gene match: 1. The CDR3 spells CASSSGRPYEQYF. CDR3 DNA sequence: TGTGCCAGCAGTAGCGGGAGGCCCTACGAGCAGTACTTC.

The chain combines TRBV12-3 or TRBV12-4 with TRBJ2-5, with 7 bases aligning to TRBD2. This CDR3 has 13 amino acids. J gave up 13 bases and V 2 bases, and 10 bases lay outside the gene matches. The CDR3 coding sequence is TGTGCCAGCAGTTTAACCGCGGGAGCTGAGTGGTACTTC. Its translation is CASSLTAGAEWYF.

The rearrangement links TRBV5-4 to TRBJ2-3; no reliable D call. The CDR3 contains 15 residues. Trimming removed 4 bases from V and 0 bases from J, with 12 bases in between. Germline loops: CDR1 SGHNT, CDR2 YYREEE (reference sequence). Here the CDR3 DNA reads TGTGCCAGCAGCGCTCGGTTGGATAGCACAGATACGCAGTATTTT. Translating gives CASSARLDSTDTQYF. Complete variable domain (other parts from reference TRBV5-4 and TRBJ2-3): ETGVTQSPTHLIKTRGQQVTLRCSSQSGHNTVSWYQQALGQGPQFIFQYYREEENGRGNFPPRFSGLQFPNYSSELNVNALELDDSALYLCASSARLDSTDTQYFGPGTRLTVL.

The chain carries TRBV7-2 and TRBJ2-3; TRBD2 aligns across 13 bases. The ends lost 7 bases at V and 7 bases at J; junction bases unmatched: 5. The CDR3 has 14 amino acids. Germline CDR1 is SGHTA and CDR2 is FQGNSA. CDR3 in amino acids: CASTGTSGIYTQYF. For the CDR3, the DNA is TGTGCCAGCACAGGGACTAGCGGGATCTATACGCAGTATTTT. Complete variable domain (other parts from reference TRBV7-2 and TRBJ2-3): GAGVSQSPSNKVTEKGKDVELRCDPISGHTALYWYRQSLGQGLEFLIYFQGNSAPDKSGLPSDRFSAERTGGSVSTLTIQRTQQEDSAVYLCASTGTSGIYTQYFGPGTRLTVL.

CDR3 sequence (DNA): TGTGCCAGCAGCCAAGTGAGGTCTAATGAAAAACTGTTTTTT. Encoded protein: CASSQVRSNEKLFF. The rearrangement uses TRBV14 and TRBJ1-4; D remains unclear. V lost 1 base and J 3 bases, leaving 6 bases between the germline ends. The CDR3 has 14 residues. CDR1 is SGHDN and CDR2 is FVKESK in the germline V gene.

The rearrangement links TRBV20-1 to TRBJ2-1; TRBD2 aligns across 10 bases. The CDR3 covers 16 residues. Germline CDR1 and CDR2: DFQATT and SNEGSKA (reference sequence). Losses at the gene ends were 3 bases for V and 8 bases for J; bases not matched to a gene: 13. CDR3 nucleotides: TGCAGTGCTAGCCGGACTAGCGGACTTGGGGGGGATGAGCAGTTCTTC. Protein product: CSASRTSGLGGDEQFF.

The gene calls are TRBV25-1 and TRBJ1-4; 9 bases line up with TRBD1. V lost 6 bases to trimming and J lost 5 bases; unmatched junction nucleotides: 1. CDR3 length equals 13 residues. Germline CDR1 reads MGHDK; CDR2 reads SYGVNS. CDR3 in amino acids: CASRQGANEKLFF. Here the CDR3 DNA reads TGTGCCAGCAGACAGGGGGCAAATGAAAAACTGTTTTTT. Together with reference TRBV25-1 and TRBJ1-4, the CDR3 gives the full variable domain: EADIYQTPRYLVIGTGKKITLECSQTMGHDKMYWYQQDPGMELHLIHYSYGVNSTEKGDLSSESTVSRIRTEHFPLTLESARPSHTSQYLCASRQGANEKLFFGSGTQLSVL.

The V and J genes are TRBV11-2 and TRBJ2-3; possibly TRBD2 for D (6 bases). This CDR3 contains 19 residues. Deletions cut 0 bases from V and 0 bases from J, with 19 bases between. The V gene's germline CDR1 is SGHAT and CDR2 FQNNGV. The CDR3 DNA reads TGTGCCAGCAGCTTAGATCTGGTTAGCGGAGAACTTAGCACAGATACGCAGTATTTT. It yields the protein CASSLDLVSGELSTDTQYF.

This rearrangement joins TRBV7-8 to TRBJ2-3; 7 nucleotides agree with TRBD1. This CDR3 region has 15 residues. V was pared by 1 base and J by 1 base, with 2 bases of the junction left unmatched. Germline CDR1 is SGHVS and CDR2 is FQNEAQ. CDR3 sequence reads: CASSLVTGGTDTQYF. The CDR3 coding sequence is TGTGCCAGCAGCTTAGTTACAGGGGGCACAGATACGCAGTATTTT.

This clonotype has only a few counts. This chain joins TRBV6-2 or TRBV6-3 and TRBJ2-6, with D unclear. This CDR3 has 13 residues. CDR1 is MNHEY and CDR2 is SVGEGT in the germline V gene. Trimming took 3 bases from V and 1 from J, leaving 1 base between them. The CDR3 DNA reads as TGTGCCAGCAGTTATTCTGGGGCCAACGTCCTGACTTTC. It is translated as CASSYSGANVLTF.

This chain connects TRBV24-1 to TRBJ2-3; perhaps TRBD2 as D (5 bases). V gave up 5 bases and J gave up 0 bases, with 8 bases separating them. The germline CDR1 and CDR2 sequences are KGHDR and SFDVKD. The CDR3 has 14 amino acids. Here the CDR3 DNA reads TGTGCCACCAGTGGCGGGTTAAGCACAGATACGCAGTATTTT. Its protein is CATSGGLSTDTQYF.

V gene TRBV28 combines with J gene TRBJ2-7, with D perhaps given as TRBD1 or TRBD2 (5 bases each). The V end lost 3 bases, the J end lost 0 bases, and 15 bases lay between the germline ends. CDR3 length equals 16 residues. Germline CDR1 reads MDHEN; CDR2 reads SYDVKM. CDR3 in amino acids: CASSFNGAASSYEQYF. CDR3 bases: TGTGCCAGCAGTTTTAACGGGGCGGCGAGCTCCTACGAGCAGTACTTC.

DNA of the CDR3: TGCAGCGTTGAAGCTCTGGGACGACGGGAGACCCAGTACTTC. This sequence encodes CSVEALGRRETQYF. The gene calls are TRBV29-1 and TRBJ2-5, with D tentatively TRBD1 or TRBD2 (5 bases each). There are 14 residues in the CDR3. Trimming pared 1 base from V and 5 bases from J, leaving 14 bases between. Germline CDR1 reads SQVTM; CDR2 reads ANQGSEA.

The chain joins TRBV20-1 to TRBJ2-7; no firm D call. The germline V gene encodes CDR1 DFQATT and CDR2 SNEGSKA (reference sequence). Trimming pared 3 bases from V and 2 bases from J, leaving 8 bases between. This CDR3 has 12 amino acids. DNA for the CDR3: TGCAGTGCTAGGGGCAGCACCTACGAGCAGTACTTC. Residues: CSARGSTYEQYF.

The V gene is TRBV2, the J gene TRBJ2-1; unclear D gene. Germline loops: CDR1 SNHLY, CDR2 FYNNEI. V was cut by 6 bases and J by 5 bases, with 11 bases left in between. This CDR3 is 13 amino acids long. CDR3: CASRYRSNNEQFF. In DNA form, the CDR3 reads TGTGCCAGCAGATATAGGTCGAACAATGAGCAGTTCTTC.

The gene calls are TRBV20-1 and TRBJ2-1; TRBD2 aligns across 8 bases. V trimming: 6 bases; J trimming: 4 bases; junction bases outside the gene matches: 14. This CDR3 has 16 residues. In germline, CDR1 is DFQATT, CDR2 SNEGSKA (reference sequence). The CDR3 loop reads CSAAQPGGDRYNEQFF. CDR3 coding DNA: TGCAGTGCCGCCCAGCCGGGGGGGGATAGGTACAATGAGCAGTTCTTC.

The rearrangement joins TRBV25-1 to TRBJ2-7, with D possibly being TRBD2 (6 bases). The V gene's germline CDR1 is MGHDK and CDR2 SYGVNS. The CDR3 runs to 12 residues. V lost 9 bases, J lost 1 base, and 10 bases lay in between. CDR3 residues: CASSGGSYEQYF. The CDR3 nucleotides are TGTGCCAGTTCCGGGGGATCCTACGAGCAGTACTTC.

The chain employs TRBV20-1 and TRBJ1-2; the D gene is possibly TRBD1 (6 bases). The CDR3 sequence is 12 residues long. V was pared by 3 bases and J by 4 bases, with 9 bases between. CDR1 DFQATT and CDR2 SNEGSKA come from the germline V gene (reference sequence). CDR3: CSARDSLYGYTF. In nucleotides, the CDR3 is TGCAGTGCTAGGGACAGTCTCTATGGCTACACCTTC.

The chain is built from TRBV27 and TRBJ1-4; D remains unclear. V was cut by 5 bases and J by 6 bases, with 10 bases left in between. Germline V lookup: CDR1 MNHEY, CDR2 SMNVEV (reference sequence). The CDR3 sequence is 13 residues long. The CDR3 DNA reads TGTGCCAGCAGTCCCTGGGGTGATGAAAAACTGTTTTTT. Its translation: CASSPWGDEKLFF.

The V call is TRBV9, the J call TRBJ1-2; no reliable D call. Germline V gene data show CDR1 as SGDLS and CDR2 as YYNGEE. Trimming removed 4 bases at V and 8 bases at J, with 12 bases between. The CDR3 runs to 12 residues. In DNA, the CDR3 is TGTGCCAGCAGCACCGGACTGGGGGGCTACACCTTC. Translation gives CASSTGLGGYTF.

The CDR3 nucleotides are TGTGCCAGCAGTTCCGGACTAGCGGGAGAGACCCAGTACTTC. Encoded protein: CASSSGLAGETQYF. This chain links TRBV28 with TRBJ2-5; 11 bases map to TRBD2. J was trimmed by 4 bases and V by 4 bases; bases with no gene match: 2. Germline lookup yields CDR1 MDHEN and CDR2 SYDVKM. This CDR3 has 14 amino acids.

In its sample, this clonotype was seen once. This sequence joins TRBV15 and TRBJ2-3, with D uncertain. Germline V lookup: CDR1 LNHNV, CDR2 YYDKDF (reference sequence). The CDR3 has 12 amino acids. Trimming left V 5 bases short and J 10 bases short, with 13 bases between. CDR3 coding DNA: TGTGCCACCAGCCGCTCACAGAGGTCGCAGTATTTT. Translation gives CATSRSQRSQYF.